The 25 T cell receptor beta chains reported below all come from one sample, sequenced in a study of T-cell reconstitution after alpha-beta-depleted transplantation in children. Library preparation (for TCRbeta) was performed with unique molecular identifiers. TCRdb processed the PCR reads anew with MiXCR; each CDR3 protein has one entry. Among some 300,000 distinct CDR3 sequences listed, about 9.4% were seen once. The material sequenced was PBMCs from the stem cell graft donor, taken from the stem cell graft. The receptors were sampled from a human donor who donated a stem cell graft to a child with acute lymphoblastic leukemia.

This chain uses TRBV18 with TRBJ2-1; D possibly corresponds to TRBD1 (5 bases). The CDR3 has 12 amino acids. V lost 2 bases to trimming and J lost 7 bases, with 6 bases between them. The germline CDR1 and CDR2 sequences are KGHSH and LQKENI. The CDR3 DNA reads as TGTGCCAGCTCACCAGGGGCGAATGAGCAGTTCTTC. Translation: CASSPGANEQFF.

There are a few counts of this clonotype. This sequence joins TRBV7-9 and TRBJ1-2; D is perhaps TRBD1 (6 bases). The CDR3 loop spans 13 amino acids. CDR1 SEHNR and CDR2 FQNEAQ come from the germline V gene (reference sequence). Trimming shortened V by 0 bases and J by 6 bases, and 8 bases separated the two germline ends. CDR3 loop: CASSLARQDGYTF. The DNA for the CDR3 is TGTGCCAGCAGCTTAGCACGACAGGATGGCTACACCTTC. Variable domain in full (rest from reference TRBV7-9 and TRBJ1-2): DTGVSQNPRHKITKRGQNVTFRCDPISEHNRLYWYRQTLGQGPEFLTYFQNEAQLEKSRLLSDRFSAERPKGSFSTLEIQRTEQGDSAMYLCASSLARQDGYTFGSGTRLTVV.

In its sample, this clonotype was seen a few times. The V and J genes are TRBV5-1 and TRBJ2-7; 8 bases are a match to TRBD1. V gave up 2 bases and J gave up 3 bases; unmatched junction bases: 7. Germline values: CDR1 SGHRS, CDR2 YFSETQ. This CDR3 is 15 amino acids long. This CDR3 is CASSFIQGAGYEQYF. CDR3 nucleotide sequence: TGCGCCAGCAGCTTTATCCAGGGGGCAGGCTACGAGCAGTACTTC.

This clonotype was observed a handful of times. The rearrangement joins TRBV7-2 to TRBJ1-2; unclear D gene. Germline CDR1 is SGHTA and CDR2 is FQGNSA. With 1 base removed from V and 8 bases from J, the gap between germline ends came to 8 bases. This CDR3 has 12 amino acids. DNA of the CDR3: TGTGCCAGCAGCTTAGTTAAGGAGGGCTACACCTTC. This gives the protein CASSLVKEGYTF.

Regarding this clonotype: A clone one base away is much larger, so this may be a read error. The chain is built from TRBV5-8 and TRBJ2-1, with 8 bases identical to TRBD2. The CDR3 is 15 amino acids. Germline lookup yields CDR1 SGHTS and CDR2 YDEGEE. J lost 4 bases, V lost 10 bases, and 13 bases had no gene match. The CDR3 bases are TGTGCCGGCGGGCTGGGTAGCGGGGCATACAATGAGCAGTTCTTC. As protein: CAGGLGSGAYNEQFF.

The V and J genes are TRBV7-2 and TRBJ2-5; D perhaps matches TRBD2 (5 bases). This CDR3 is built from 14 residues. V was pared by 6 bases and J by 5 bases, with 16 bases between. Germline CDR1 is SGHTA and CDR2 is FQGNSA. The DNA for the CDR3 is TGTGCCAGCAGTCAACTCCTAGCATCCGAGACCCAGTACTTC. As protein: CASSQLLASETQYF.

The chain carries TRBV27 and TRBJ2-1; 12 bases fit TRBD2. CDR1 and CDR2 from the germline V gene are MNHEY and SMNVEV (reference sequence). The CDR3 is 18 residues long. J lost 1 base, V lost 6 bases, and 10 bases had no gene match. The CDR3 sequence: CASSLGLAGILSYNEQFF. The CDR3 nucleotides read TGTGCCAGCAGCTTAGGACTAGCGGGGATACTATCCTACAATGAGCAGTTCTTC.

V is TRBV10-2 and J is TRBJ2-3; TRBD2 matches at 7 bases. The CDR3 is 16 amino acids. Per the germline V gene, CDR1 is WSHSY and CDR2 is SAAADI. V was pared by 2 bases and J by 2 bases, with 7 bases of the junction left unmatched. CDR3 protein: CASSEIWAGATDTQYF. The CDR3 DNA is TGCGCCAGCAGTGAGATTTGGGCGGGAGCCACAGATACGCAGTATTTT.

The chain joins TRBV7-9 to TRBJ1-1; D is ambiguous. The germline CDR1 and CDR2 sequences are SEHNR and FQNEAQ (reference sequence). Trimming left V 2 bases short and J 8 bases short, with 3 bases between. This CDR3 comprises 10 residues. CDR3 residues: CASSLQEAFF. CDR3 sequence (DNA): TGTGCCAGCAGCTTACAAGAAGCTTTCTTT.

In this sample, this clonotype turned up a few times. The V and J genes are TRBV27 and TRBJ2-7; 7 nucleotides match TRBD2. This CDR3 has 12 amino acids. J lost 5 bases, V lost 6 bases, and 4 bases had no gene match. Germline CDR1 MNHEY, CDR2 SMNVEV (reference sequence). The CDR3 sequence: CASSHGLDEQYF. Here the CDR3 DNA reads TGTGCCAGCAGCCACGGACTAGACGAGCAGTACTTC.

Only a few counts were recorded for this clonotype. The genes are TRBV5-6 and TRBJ1-1; tentatively, D is TRBD1 (6 bases). CDR3 length: 13 residues. The germline V gene encodes CDR1 SGHDT and CDR2 YYEEEE. V lost 7 bases and J 4 bases, leaving 14 bases between the germline ends. CDR3: CASVGGGGTEAFF. CDR3 sequence (DNA): TGTGCCAGCGTGGGTGGGGGCGGCACTGAAGCTTTCTTT.

This clonotype has at least ten counts. The chain carries TRBV20-1 and TRBJ2-7; TRBD1 matches 7 bases. Losses at the gene ends were 0 bases for V and 3 bases for J; bases not matched to a gene: 8. Germline V gene sequence: CDR1 DFQATT, CDR2 SNEGSKA (reference sequence). The CDR3 extends over 15 amino acids. CDR3 region: CSARDATGSDYEQYF. The CDR3 nucleotides are TGCAGTGCTAGAGATGCGACAGGGTCAGACTACGAGCAGTACTTC.

The V and J genes are TRBV28 and TRBJ2-7; 11 bases fit TRBD1. In germline, CDR1 is MDHEN, CDR2 SYDVKM. V was pared by 4 bases and J by 2 bases, with 4 bases of the junction left unmatched. The CDR3 sequence is 15 residues long. The CDR3 sequence: CASSYGQGAPYEQYF. DNA for the CDR3: TGTGCCAGCAGTTACGGACAGGGGGCCCCCTACGAGCAGTACTTC.

This clonotype was seen only a few times. The chain combines TRBV5-6 with TRBJ2-3; D is uncertain. Trimming pared 3 bases from V and 5 bases from J, leaving 10 bases between. The CDR3 consists of 13 residues. CDR1 is SGHDT, CDR2 YYEEEE, per germline. Here the CDR3 DNA reads TGTGCCAGCAGCTCAATAAGAAGAGATACGCAGTATTTT. Translated: CASSSIRRDTQYF.

The chain carries TRBV4-2 and TRBJ1-4, with 7 bases fitting TRBD1. From germline, CDR1 is LGHNA and CDR2 YNFKEQ. This CDR3 has 14 amino acids. J lost 5 bases, V lost 3 bases, and 3 bases had no gene match. The CDR3 DNA follows: TGTGCCAGCAGCCAGCTGACAGGGAATGAAAAACTGTTTTTT. This translates into CASSQLTGNEKLFF.

V gene TRBV19 combines with J gene TRBJ2-1; D is undetermined. Trimming cost V 6 bases and J 5 bases, with 26 bases left between them. The germline V gene encodes CDR1 LNHDA and CDR2 SQIVND (reference sequence). The CDR3 has 18 amino acids. CDR3 in DNA: TGTGCCAGTAGCGGGCCAGAGTGGGCTATCCAACAAAACAATGAGCAGTTCTTC. It translates to CASSGPEWAIQQNNEQFF.

In its sample, this clonotype was seen a few times. V and J are TRBV15 and TRBJ2-2; D is ambiguous. This CDR3 has 12 residues. The germline V and J ends were trimmed by 6 bases and 5 bases, with 7 bases remaining between them. CDR1 LNHNV and CDR2 YYDKDF come from the germline V gene (reference sequence). The DNA for the CDR3 is TGTGCCACCAGTACAGAGACCGGGGAGCTGTTTTTT. This encodes CATSTETGELFF.

The table lists this clonotype with many counts. The rearrangement uses TRBV5-1 and TRBJ2-3; 7 bases map to TRBD2. The V gene's germline CDR1 is SGHRS and CDR2 YFSETQ. V was clipped by 4 bases and J by 4 bases; unmatched bases: 3. The CDR3 contains 13 residues. CDR3 loop: CASSLSGPDTQYF. The CDR3 DNA follows: TGCGCCAGCAGCCTTAGCGGGCCAGATACGCAGTATTTT.

This clonotype was observed at least ten times. The chain employs TRBV4-3 and TRBJ2-3; 8 bases fit TRBD2. The V and J ends lost 0 bases and 8 bases, in that order; junction bases with no gene match: 1. The CDR3 has 13 amino acids. CDR1 is LGHNA, CDR2 YSLEER, per germline. CDR3 region: CASSQDRGGTQYF. The CDR3 bases are TGCGCCAGCAGCCAAGATCGGGGGGGTACGCAGTATTTT.

This clonotype has a handful of counts. This sequence joins TRBV4-1 and TRBJ2-1; TRBD2 matches at 13 bases. J gave up 6 bases and V 0 bases, and 8 bases lay outside the gene matches. There are 18 residues in the CDR3. The germline CDR1 and CDR2 sequences are MGHRA and YSYEKL. This CDR3 reads CASSQDYHTSGRANEQFF. The CDR3 nucleotides read TGCGCCAGCAGCCAAGATTATCATACTAGCGGGAGGGCCAATGAGCAGTTCTTC.

Only a few counts were recorded for this clonotype. This chain joins TRBV27 and TRBJ2-7; D tentatively fits TRBD1 or TRBD2 (5 bases each). V dropped 1 base and J dropped 2 bases, with 15 bases sitting between them. The CDR3 totals 16 residues. Germline-derived CDR1 and CDR2 are MNHEY and SMNVEV (reference sequence). The chain's CDR3 is CASSLWNGATPYEQYF. The CDR3 coding sequence is TGTGCCAGCAGTTTATGGAACGGGGCCACCCCCTACGAGCAGTACTTC.

This clonotype was seen repeatedly, ten times or more. The DNA of the CDR3 is TGCAGTGCTATCCTCGTAGCGGGAGGGAAGTACAATGAGCAGTTCTTC. Its protein is CSAILVAGGKYNEQFF. The chain links TRBV20-1 to TRBJ2-1; 11 nucleotides match TRBD2. V lost 4 bases to trimming and J lost 4 bases; unmatched junction nucleotides: 9. The length of the CDR3 is 16 residues. Germline assignment: CDR1 DFQATT and CDR2 SNEGSKA (reference sequence).

This clonotype has more than one count but fewer than ten. The chain couples TRBV10-3 to TRBJ2-1, with D possibly being TRBD1 (5 bases). The V end was cut by 6 bases, the J end by 7 bases, with 19 bases between. Per the germline V gene, CDR1 is ENHRY and CDR2 is SYGVKD. CDR3 length: 15 amino acids. CDR3 nucleotides: TGTGCCATCAGAAACCTGAACCAGGGTAGGAATGAGCAGTTCTTC. Translating it yields CAIRNLNQGRNEQFF.

A few counts support this clonotype. The chain is built from TRBV27 and TRBJ1-5; the match to TRBD1 covers 10 bases. Germline trimming cut 2 bases from V and 7 bases from J; bases unmatched to any gene: 2. The CDR3 sequence is 14 residues long. From germline, CDR1 is MNHEY and CDR2 SMNVEV (reference sequence). In DNA, the CDR3 is TGTGCCAGCAGTTTAAGACAGGGGGCCCAGCCCCAGCATTTT. As protein: CASSLRQGAQPQHF.

This clonotype has a handful of counts. J is TRBJ1-2 and V is TRBV5-1; D is ambiguous. Trimming took 0 bases from V and 6 from J, leaving 9 bases between them. From germline, CDR1 is SGHRS and CDR2 YFSETQ. This CDR3 spans 13 amino acids. In DNA form, the CDR3 reads TGCGCCAGCAGCTTGGCTGAGAGGGATGGCTACACCTTC. This encodes CASSLAERDGYTF. Looking up the rest from reference TRBV5-1 and TRBJ1-2 gives the full variable domain: KAGVTQTPRYLIKTRGQQVTLSCSPISGHRSVSWYQQTPGQGLQFLFEYFSETQRNKGNFPGRFSGRQFSNSRSEMNVSTLELGDSALYLCASSLAERDGYTFGSGTRLTVV.